The text below deals with one T cell receptor (beta chain). Germline V lookup: CDR1 SGHVS, CDR2 FQNEAQ. The junction had 4 bases not matched to a gene; V was cut back by 0 bases and J by 4 bases. This CDR3 is 16 amino acids long. This specimen comes from a study of blood T cell repertoires in COVID-19. Whole-study context: Both acute and convalescent COVID-19 samples were obtained from the United States, Italy and Spain. T cells, B-cell-depleted T cells, or PBMCs provided the cDNA or gDNA that served as material.

Authors' processing steps: Scientists estimated how many nucleated cells there were by amplifying reference gene primers. Sequenced by immunoSEQ multiplex PCR; TCRdb stores in-frame clones only, minus some. The V and J calls and clone size come from that table; D and trimming were worked out from the DNA. The repertoire holds 85,000 to 130,000 clones, with approximately 88% as singletons. The receptor comes from a human donor in a cohort sampled during active COVID-19. This rearrangement joins TRBV7-8 to TRBJ2-7, with 12 positions matching TRBD1. Sequenced input: peripheral blood. The CDR3 DNA reads TGTGCCAGCAGCTTAGCGGAGGGACAGGGGGCTTACGAGCAGTACTTC. Translated, it gives CASSLAEGQGAYEQYF.